The T cell receptor (beta chain) described here comes from a study of cytomegalovirus exposure and HLA in healthy donors (TCRdb year 2017). Broadly, across the study: An earlier analysis of about 560 of the donors reported about 300 Gb of sequence data and 117 million unique TCR beta sequences obtained from some 200 million T cells. All discovery cohort repertoires had been generated on a single sequencing platform. Genome-wide SNP genotypes for about 65% of the 666 donors were used in a later genetic analysis, which treated that subset as a discovery cohort. HLA typing covered class I and class II loci at four-digit resolution. Besides the first cohort of under 700 subjects, a separate validation cohort made up of roughly 120 different subjects was used. Typing coverage differed by locus: A, B, C, DRB1 and DQB1 were typed in about 620-630 donors, DQA1 in about 550, DPA1 in around 610, and DPB1 in 450 to 480. Among about 410 genotyped donors of the cohort, an average of approximately 240,000 unique TCR beta nucleotide sequences was sequenced per donor, of which about 20% were non-productive. An early release covering roughly 580 HLA-typed donors comprised roughly 300 gigabases of sequencing data and around 80 million unique TCR sequences. The study was designed to test whether signatures of past pathogen exposure could be identified by cataloging public T cell receptors. In the later analysis, no new phenotypic data were used to find candidate immune exposures; instead, reliance was placed on TCR beta sequences and their occurrence across donors. To predict cytomegalovirus infection status, the study combined high-throughput TCR immunosequencing, statistical association of individual TCRs with disease status, and machine learning. A later analysis re-analyzed previously published TCR beta repertoires from approximately 700 donors and added high-resolution HLA genotyping to study TCR occurrence patterns. Donor age, sex, ethnicity and CMV serostatus were collected together with the repertoire data. To decide whether each TCR beta V gene segment behaved as functional or pseudogenic, an earlier analysis of some 600 of the donors relied on high-throughput TCR beta sequencing. The study used immunosequencing to profile the T cell repertoires of 670 or so subjects and linked those repertoires to cytomegalovirus serostatus. Several DR-DQ haplotypes were handled as single units for association and clustering because linkage in the cohort was strong. Of the 398 genotyped donors, about 84% fell in the genetic ancestry cluster associated with self-reported Caucasian donors. The study at large found these results: Some IMGT-functional V segments, including TRBV6-2 and TRBV6-3, could not be distinguished by the 87-base-pair reads and were therefore excluded. The classifier was reported to diagnose cytomegalovirus status with high specificity and sensitivity in both the original and validation cohorts. When HLA alleles, especially DR and DQ, strongly co-occurred, attributing TCR associations to individual alleles was difficult. In a later analysis, the rate of TCR association differed among HLA loci, with DRB1 alleles having the most associated TCRs and HLA-C alleles having the fewest. In vitro tests confirmed that a few of the cytomegalovirus-associated TCR beta chains recognize cytomegalovirus antigens. The presence/absence analyses assumed that sequencing depth was roughly uniform across donors, and that assumption may not be true. The only immune exposure information available for the cohort was CMV serostatus. Most TCR sequences were observed very rarely across donors, whereas some public TCRs were present in many individuals. A later analysis reported that several top co-occurrence clusters appeared linked to parvovirus B19, influenza, CMV and Epstein-Barr virus. It was suggested by the authors that the approach could potentially be generalized to other disease states and immunological phenotypes. Compared with the roughly 670-donor mean, donors in an Asian-associated ancestry cluster had fewer N-insertions in productive TCRs, according to a later genetic analysis. At a false discovery rate of 0.05, a later analysis linked under 20,000 TCR beta sequences to specific HLA alleles. Some 15 rarely observed V segments, including chromosome 9 orphons, were excluded from the earlier analysis of several hundred of the donors because counts were too low. A further reported finding was that TCR beta sequences accurately predicted the HLA-A and HLA-B alleles for most subjects in the first cohort. This cohort had only TCR beta chains sequenced, and the lack of alpha or paired-chain data limited which features could be detected. A later genetic analysis associated a missense DCLRE1C variant with V-gene and J-gene trimming of TCR beta chains, and an independent cohort replicated the association. Correlated functional status among segregating V segments might be attributable to linkage disequilibrium, but an unknown experimental factor could not be ruled out. In an earlier analysis of about 600 of the donors, most TCR beta V segments appeared in productive rearrangements about 87% or about 30% of the time, broadly matching IMGT annotations. Most CMV-associated TCR beta chains appeared to be HLA-restricted in a later analysis, and the HLA associations seemed to be driven largely by CMV exposure. In a later analysis, HLA-associated TCR beta chains showed more clonal expansion and lower generation probabilities than non-associated chains that were equally common. Because some donors lacked HLA typing at each locus, the association tests relied only on the typed subset. A group of highly shared sequence variants was considered likely to be a technical artifact of the sequencing pipeline. The study gave a list of 150 to 200 TCR beta chains associated with cytomegalovirus.

Of note for this clone: Its antigen target is currently unknown. No base-level quality is on record; no much larger clone is a single base apart.

The cohort consisted of hundreds of healthy bone marrow donors. Cohort members were all nominally healthy when sampled, although unrecorded immune exposures were likely present. The donor tested CMV seropositive and was one of the 289 seropositive cohort members. A peripheral blood sample was provided by each donor, and peripheral blood mononuclear cells were used for TCR beta sequencing. Genomic DNA was extracted from the blood cell samples with the Qiagen DNeasy Blood Extraction Kit. Library preparation used the immunoSEQ multiplex PCR assay. A mixture of 60 forward primers for TCR Vbeta segments and 13 reverse primers for TCR Jbeta segments was used in the multiplex PCR. Amplification of the CDR3 region of rearranged TCR beta genes was performed with a multiplex PCR assay on genomic DNA. Amplified TCR beta libraries were sequenced as 87-base-pair reads on the Illumina HiSeq System. The authors processed their data as follows. Across the roughly 640 repertoires, a later analysis counted approximately 75 million unique TCR beta chains, roughly 11 million of which were shared by at least two donors. A nearest-neighbor algorithm error-corrected the raw reads and collapsed the reads into unique sequences, merging closely related sequences to remove PCR and sequencing errors. V, D and J gene segments were assigned by aligning CDR3 sequences to IMGT reference sequences. For a sequence to be retained, a match of at least six nucleotides to both a V gene segment and a J gene segment was required. A rearrangement was called productive if the CDR3 had no stop codons and remained in frame with V and J, and every other rearrangement was called non-productive. CDR3 was defined by IMGT convention, running from the second conserved V-encoded cysteine to the conserved J-encoded phenylalanine. The earlier analysis of 587 of the donors excluded any sequence lacking an unambiguous match to a single V gene segment. An earlier analysis of fewer than 750 of the donors classified V segments as functional when productive rearrangements were above 56.7% and as segregating when the standard deviation between donors was above 5%. A statistical classification framework was built for diagnosing cytomegalovirus status from the catalog of TCR beta chain sequences. In a later analysis, TCR nucleotide sequences were compared against IMGT/GENE-DB human TR gene sequences so that V and J genes could be assigned. A later analysis assigned CDR3 sequences and most-parsimonious VDJ recombination scenarios with the TCRdist pipeline. In a later analysis, each TCR beta chain was defined by its CDR3 amino acid sequence together with its V-gene family, and reads without a unique V-gene family were excluded. In a later analysis, around 650 highly shared, low-generation-probability nucleotide sequences were removed to address suspected cross-contamination and a sequencing artifact. In a later analysis, a clonal expansion index for each public chain was calculated from normalized within-repertoire ranks of inferred template counts. Generation probabilities in a later analysis came from a VDJ recombination model fitted to out-of-frame rearrangements, and those results were checked against IGoR. In a later analysis, hypergeometric tests were used to score TCR-TCR, TCR-HLA and TCR-CMV co-occurrence, with a repertoire-size bias correction applied to TCR pairs. A later analysis estimated false discovery rates by permuting HLA or CMV assignments 20 times. In a later analysis, co-occurring TCRs were grouped with DBSCAN, and TCRdist sequence similarity was added when clustering was performed within HLA-allele-positive subsets. Co-occurrence clustering excluded repertoires with fewer than 30,000 or more than 120,000 public chains, plus five with anomalous nucleotide sharing. TCRdb obtained this table from immuneACCESS and retained in-frame rearrangements with V and J assigned. These tables miss some clones; where compared with another copy, unresolved V genes account for less than half of the shortfall, and the remainder is unexplained. V, J and clone size derive from that table, while D and trimming were established from the DNA sequence. This sample holds around 160,000 clones; roughly three quarters were observed only once. The ten largest clones capture around 6.7% of the sample.

Taken from the germline V gene (reference sequence), the CDR1 and CDR2 loops are LNHDA and SQIVND. For this chain, trimming is 5 bases at the V end and 0 bases at the J end, and the number of junction bases without a gene match is 8. Measured from the cysteine to the phenylalanine, the CDR3 is 17 residues long. This entry keeps only the CDR3 DNA: 51 bases, framed from base 1. This clonotype was sampled from a woman in her forties in good health and CMV-seropositive. This chain is built from TRBV19 and TRBJ1-1, and TRBD1 aligns with 11 junction nucleotides. Specimen: PBMCs. The sequenced DNA is TGTGCCAGTAGTTTCCCGGGACAGGGGGTTATGAACACTGAAGCTTTCTTT. It translates to CASSFPGQGVMNTEAFF.